This is a list of T cell receptor beta chains from one sample in a study of cytomegalovirus exposure and HLA in healthy donors. Generated by immunoSEQ multiplex PCR, the TCRdb table keeps only in-frame clones and is missing some. The profile shows 85,000 to 120,000 clones, approximately 71% of them singletons. Specimen: PBMCs. The receptors stem from a male donor in good health and CMV-seropositive. The CDR3 runs from the conserved cysteine through the conserved F or W. Each record gives: J gene, D gene, V gene, clone size, CDR3 protein, CDR3 DNA. The D gene is left open where the match is weak. Expanded clones are given a class, and other clones once, few, many or no size at all.

J gene: TRBJ2-3
D gene: TRBD2
V gene: TRBV11-3
clone size: -
CDR3 protein: CASSPGLAATDTQYF
CDR3 DNA: TGTGCCAGCAGCCCGGGACTAGCGGCCACAGATACGCAGTATTTT

J gene: TRBJ2-7
D gene: -
V gene: TRBV4-2
clone size: -
CDR3 protein: CASSQSDRSPYEQYF
CDR3 DNA: TGTGCCAGCAGCCAATCAGACAGGTCTCCCTACGAGCAGTACTTC

J gene: TRBJ2-5
D gene: -
V gene: TRBV5-4
clone size: -
CDR3 protein: CASSLLGEETQYF
CDR3 DNA: TGTGCCAGCAGCTTGCTCGGGGAAGAGACCCAGTACTTC

J gene: TRBJ1-2
D gene: TRBD1
V gene: TRBV19
clone size: -
CDR3 protein: CASSLTGGNYGYTF
CDR3 DNA: TGTGCCAGTAGCTTGACAGGGGGCAACTATGGCTACACCTTC

J gene: TRBJ2-1
D gene: -
V gene: TRBV19
clone size: -
CDR3 protein: CASSIRGDIYNEQFF
CDR3 DNA: TGTGCCAGTAGTATCAGGGGGGATATCTACAATGAGCAGTTCTTC

J gene: TRBJ1-5
D gene: -
V gene: TRBV10-3
clone size: -
CDR3 protein: CAIGRSLNQPQHF
CDR3 DNA: TGTGCCATCGGAAGGAGCCTCAATCAGCCCCAGCATTTT

J gene: TRBJ1-2
D gene: -
V gene: TRBV27
clone size: once
CDR3 protein: CASSSRSGTPESF
CDR3 DNA: TGTGCCAGCAGTTCAAGGTCCGGGACTCCCGAAAGCTTC

J gene: TRBJ1-1
D gene: TRBD1
V gene: TRBV28
clone size: few
CDR3 protein: CASSNSGTGTTEAFF
CDR3 DNA: TGTGCCAGCAGTAACTCCGGGACAGGGACCACTGAAGCTTTCTTT

J gene: TRBJ2-1
D gene: TRBD1
V gene: TRBV6-1
clone size: -
CDR3 protein: CASSGRTGISNEQFF
CDR3 DNA: TGTGCCAGCAGTGGCCGGACAGGGATAAGCAATGAGCAGTTCTTC

J gene: TRBJ1-2
D gene: -
V gene: TRBV6-1
clone size: -
CDR3 protein: CATDQGFYGYTF
CDR3 DNA: TGTGCCACCGATCAGGGGTTCTATGGCTACACCTTC

J gene: TRBJ2-1
D gene: -
V gene: TRBV6-6
clone size: -
CDR3 protein: CASSYSDNYNEQFF
CDR3 DNA: TGTGCCAGCAGTTACTCGGACAACTACAATGAGCAGTTCTTC

J gene: TRBJ2-5
D gene: TRBD2
V gene: TRBV19
clone size: -
CDR3 protein: CASSMRELETQYF
CDR3 DNA: TGTGCCAGTAGTATGCGGGAGTTGGAGACCCAGTACTTC

J gene: TRBJ2-7
D gene: -
V gene: TRBV15
clone size: few
CDR3 protein: CATSRGGDVYEQYF
CDR3 DNA: TGTGCCACCAGCAGAGGGGGGGACGTCTACGAGCAGTACTTC

J gene: TRBJ1-6
D gene: -
V gene: TRBV30
clone size: few
CDR3 protein: CASPGFSSYNSPLHF
CDR3 DNA: TGTGCCTCGCCGGGATTCAGCTCCTATAATTCACCCCTCCACTTT

J gene: TRBJ2-2
D gene: TRBD2
V gene: TRBV7-9
clone size: -
CDR3 protein: CASSLDLAGRASGELFF
CDR3 DNA: TGTGCCAGCAGCTTGGATCTAGCGGGAAGGGCTTCCGGGGAGCTGTTTTTT

J gene: TRBJ2-7
D gene: TRBD2
V gene: TRBV28
clone size: -
CDR3 protein: CASSFGPEWGGRGEQYF
CDR3 DNA: TGTGCCAGCAGTTTCGGGCCGGAGTGGGGGGGTCGAGGGGAGCAGTACTTC

J gene: TRBJ2-3
D gene: -
V gene: TRBV7-2
clone size: few
CDR3 protein: CASSLVLGGDTQYF
CDR3 DNA: TGTGCCAGCAGCTTAGTCCTTGGCGGGGATACGCAGTATTTT

J gene: TRBJ2-2
D gene: TRBD1
V gene: TRBV5-4
clone size: -
CDR3 protein: CASRIAGTGNTGELFF
CDR3 DNA: TGTGCCAGCAGGATTGCCGGGACAGGGAACACCGGGGAGCTGTTTTTT

J gene: TRBJ2-6
D gene: TRBD2
V gene: TRBV9
clone size: -
CDR3 protein: CASSVDAGGRSGANVLTF
CDR3 DNA: TGTGCCAGCAGCGTAGACGCGGGAGGGCGATCGGGGGCCAACGTCCTGACTTTC

J gene: TRBJ2-5
D gene: TRBD2
V gene: TRBV6-1
clone size: few
CDR3 protein: CASTPLAEGETQYF
CDR3 DNA: TGTGCCAGCACCCCACTAGCGGAGGGGGAGACCCAGTACTTC

J gene: TRBJ2-2
D gene: TRBD2
V gene: TRBV7-3
clone size: few
CDR3 protein: CASSLLGTSGNLNTGELFF
CDR3 DNA: TGTGCCAGCAGCTTATTGGGGACTAGCGGGAACCTGAACACCGGGGAGCTGTTTTTT

J gene: TRBJ2-7
D gene: -
V gene: TRBV18
clone size: -
CDR3 protein: CASSPEVDSPYEQYF
CDR3 DNA: TGTGCCAGCTCACCAGAGGTTGACAGCCCCTACGAGCAGTACTTC

J gene: TRBJ2-5
D gene: -
V gene: TRBV10-3
clone size: -
CDR3 protein: CAIRPGLLQETQYF
CDR3 DNA: TGTGCCATCAGACCGGGACTCCTCCAAGAGACCCAGTACTTC

J gene: TRBJ2-7
D gene: -
V gene: TRBV28
clone size: -
CDR3 protein: CASTRDGGTGAYEQYF
CDR3 DNA: TGTGCCAGCACTCGAGACGGGGGAACTGGTGCCTACGAGCAGTACTTC

J gene: TRBJ2-3
D gene: -
V gene: TRBV9
clone size: -
CDR3 protein: CASSVESRIGALDTQYF
CDR3 DNA: TGTGCCAGCAGCGTAGAATCCAGAATTGGGGCGTTAGATACGCAGTATTTT

J gene: TRBJ1-3
D gene: -
V gene: TRBV7-9
clone size: -
CDR3 protein: CASSRGGLGSGNTIYF
CDR3 DNA: TGTGCCAGCAGCCGCGGAGGGTTGGGTTCTGGAAACACCATATATTTT

J gene: TRBJ2-5
D gene: -
V gene: TRBV7-8
clone size: -
CDR3 protein: CASSLGQQETQYF
CDR3 DNA: TGTGCCAGCAGCTTAGGGCAGCAAGAGACCCAGTACTTC

J gene: TRBJ1-5
D gene: TRBD1
V gene: TRBV19
clone size: -
CDR3 protein: CASIQGARGNQPQHF
CDR3 DNA: TGTGCCAGTATTCAGGGGGCGCGAGGGAATCAGCCCCAGCATTTT

J gene: TRBJ1-1
D gene: TRBD1
V gene: TRBV28
clone size: -
CDR3 protein: CASSYRGGAFF
CDR3 DNA: TGTGCCAGCAGTTACAGGGGGGGAGCTTTCTTT

J gene: TRBJ1-2
D gene: -
V gene: TRBV19
clone size: -
CDR3 protein: CASTLSGLYGYTF
CDR3 DNA: TGTGCCAGTACCCTATCCGGACTCTATGGCTACACCTTC

J gene: TRBJ2-3
D gene: -
V gene: TRBV2
clone size: -
CDR3 protein: CASRPGTSTDTQYF
CDR3 DNA: TGTGCCAGCAGACCCGGGACTAGCACAGATACGCAGTATTTT

J gene: TRBJ2-7
D gene: TRBD2
V gene: TRBV28
clone size: -
CDR3 protein: CASSSPGTSRYEQYF
CDR3 DNA: TGTGCCAGCAGTTCCCCCGGGACTAGCCGCTACGAGCAGTACTTC

J gene: TRBJ2-7
D gene: TRBD1
V gene: TRBV5-1
clone size: -
CDR3 protein: CASSFRGGRYEQYF
CDR3 DNA: TGCGCCAGCAGCTTTAGAGGGGGCAGGTACGAGCAGTACTTC

J gene: TRBJ2-1
D gene: TRBD2
V gene: TRBV9
clone size: -
CDR3 protein: CASSLLASRTSEQFF
CDR3 DNA: TGTGCCAGCAGCCTACTAGCGTCGAGGACCTCTGAGCAGTTCTTC

J gene: TRBJ2-7
D gene: -
V gene: TRBV7-9
clone size: -
CDR3 protein: CSSSPAWGAGDEQYF
CDR3 DNA: TGTTCCAGCAGTCCCGCCTGGGGAGCAGGCGACGAGCAGTACTTC

J gene: TRBJ2-1
D gene: TRBD2
V gene: TRBV19
clone size: -
CDR3 protein: CASRGLAGDNNEQFF
CDR3 DNA: TGTGCCAGTAGGGGACTAGCGGGAGATAACAATGAGCAGTTCTTC

J gene: TRBJ2-1
D gene: TRBD2
V gene: TRBV9
clone size: -
CDR3 protein: CASSVELADYNEQFF
CDR3 DNA: TGTGCCAGCAGCGTAGAACTAGCGGACTACAATGAGCAGTTCTTC

J gene: TRBJ2-5
D gene: TRBD2
V gene: TRBV25-1
clone size: -
CDR3 protein: CASTLGTSVFQETQYF
CDR3 DNA: TGTGCCAGCACCCTGGGAACTAGCGTATTCCAAGAGACCCAGTACTTC

J gene: TRBJ1-1
D gene: -
V gene: TRBV6-1
clone size: -
CDR3 protein: CASSARRGTEAFF
CDR3 DNA: TGTGCCAGCAGTGCCCGCCGGGGAACTGAAGCTTTCTTT

J gene: TRBJ2-7
D gene: TRBD2
V gene: TRBV11-3
clone size: -
CDR3 protein: CASSFLQAGGCEQYF
CDR3 DNA: TGTGCCAGCAGCTTCCTCCAAGCGGGAGGGTGCGAGCAGTACTTC